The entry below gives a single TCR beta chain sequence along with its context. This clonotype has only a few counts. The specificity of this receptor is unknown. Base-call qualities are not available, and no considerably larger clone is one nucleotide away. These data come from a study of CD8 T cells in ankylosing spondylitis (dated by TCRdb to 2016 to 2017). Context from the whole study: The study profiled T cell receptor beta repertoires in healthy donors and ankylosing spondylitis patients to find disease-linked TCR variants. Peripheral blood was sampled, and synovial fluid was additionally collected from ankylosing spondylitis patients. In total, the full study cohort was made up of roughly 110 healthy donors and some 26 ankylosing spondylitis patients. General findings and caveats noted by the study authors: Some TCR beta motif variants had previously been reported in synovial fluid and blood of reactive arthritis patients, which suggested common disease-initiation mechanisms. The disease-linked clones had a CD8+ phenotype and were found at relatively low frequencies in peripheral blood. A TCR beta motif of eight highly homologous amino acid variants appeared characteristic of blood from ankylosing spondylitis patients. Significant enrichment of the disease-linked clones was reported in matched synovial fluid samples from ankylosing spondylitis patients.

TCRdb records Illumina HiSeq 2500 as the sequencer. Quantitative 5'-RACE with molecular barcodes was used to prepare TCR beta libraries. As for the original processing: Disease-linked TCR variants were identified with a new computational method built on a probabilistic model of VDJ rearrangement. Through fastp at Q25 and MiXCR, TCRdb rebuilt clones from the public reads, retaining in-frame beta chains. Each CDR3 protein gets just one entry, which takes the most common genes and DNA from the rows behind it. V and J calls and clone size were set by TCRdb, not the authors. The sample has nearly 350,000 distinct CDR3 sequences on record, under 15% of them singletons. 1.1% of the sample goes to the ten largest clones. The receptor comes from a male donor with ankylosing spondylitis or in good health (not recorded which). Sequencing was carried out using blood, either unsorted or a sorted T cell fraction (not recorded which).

Read as DNA, the sequence is TGCGCCAGCAGCCGAGGTCCCCGGCGGGAGCAGTACTTC. The translation is CASSRGPRREQYF. Recombination joined TRBV5-1 with TRBJ2-7; there is no confident call for the D gene. Inclusive of the bounding cysteine and phenylalanine, the CDR3 is 13 residues long. Of all the DNA, just the CDR3 is kept, 39 bases in frame from base 1. The germline V gene yields SGHRS for CDR1 and YFSETQ for CDR2. The V end loses 4 bases and the J end loses 7 bases, and a stretch of 15 bases separates them.